This T cell receptor beta chain derives from a study of vaccination effects on CD4 cells after COVID-19. Looking at the study overall: Of the BNT162b2 and mRNA-1273 vaccines, participants received two doses of one or the other.

Expansion with viral peptide pools was applied to antigen-specific CD4+ T cells by the ViraFEST assay prior to sequencing. Having been cultured for 10 days, the cells underwent CD4+ T cell isolation. Negative nucleocapsid antibody tests before and after vaccination confirmed no previous SARS-CoV-2 infection. A density of approximately 2.2 million PBMC per well was used; these cells were cultured with around 10 IU/ml IL-2 and approximately 10 ug/ml peptides. About this clone itself: The antigen remains undetermined.

Study observations and caveats: Marked clonal contraction of both clone types appeared late after vaccination. No early post-infection timepoints were available in the study, which also included few convalescent patients.

TCRdb's table, derived via immunoSEQ multiplex PCR, lists solely in-frame clones and lacks some. The sample consists of about 73,000 clones, over 70% of them appearing once. The sequence was obtained from a human donor who received a COVID-19 vaccine. This specimen was CD4+ T cells from PBMCs cultured with SARS-CoV-2 spike peptides, taken before COVID-19 vaccination.

The CDR3 nucleotides are TGTGCCAGCAGCCAAATCGGGACTCCAAGGGCCAAGACCCAGTACTTC. Its protein product is CASSQIGTPRAKTQYF. The J gene is TRBJ2-5, the V gene TRBV14, with D tentatively TRBD2 (6 bases). This CDR3 is built from 16 residues. Germline V gene data show CDR1 as SGHDN and CDR2 as FVKESK. Trimming stripped 2 bases from V and 6 bases from J, with 19 bases between.